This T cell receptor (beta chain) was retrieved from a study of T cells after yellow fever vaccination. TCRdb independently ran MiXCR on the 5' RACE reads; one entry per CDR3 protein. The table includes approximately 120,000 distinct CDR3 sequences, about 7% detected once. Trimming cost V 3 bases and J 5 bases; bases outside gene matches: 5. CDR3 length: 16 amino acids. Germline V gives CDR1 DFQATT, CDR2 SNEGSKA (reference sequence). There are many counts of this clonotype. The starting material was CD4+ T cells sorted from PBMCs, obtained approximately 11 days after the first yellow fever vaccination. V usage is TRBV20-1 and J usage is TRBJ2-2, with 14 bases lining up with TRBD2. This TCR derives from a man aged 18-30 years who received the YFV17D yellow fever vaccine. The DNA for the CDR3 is TGCAGTGCTAGGACTAGCGGGGGGGCGAGAACCGGGGAGCTGTTTTTT. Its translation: CSARTSGGARTGELFF.